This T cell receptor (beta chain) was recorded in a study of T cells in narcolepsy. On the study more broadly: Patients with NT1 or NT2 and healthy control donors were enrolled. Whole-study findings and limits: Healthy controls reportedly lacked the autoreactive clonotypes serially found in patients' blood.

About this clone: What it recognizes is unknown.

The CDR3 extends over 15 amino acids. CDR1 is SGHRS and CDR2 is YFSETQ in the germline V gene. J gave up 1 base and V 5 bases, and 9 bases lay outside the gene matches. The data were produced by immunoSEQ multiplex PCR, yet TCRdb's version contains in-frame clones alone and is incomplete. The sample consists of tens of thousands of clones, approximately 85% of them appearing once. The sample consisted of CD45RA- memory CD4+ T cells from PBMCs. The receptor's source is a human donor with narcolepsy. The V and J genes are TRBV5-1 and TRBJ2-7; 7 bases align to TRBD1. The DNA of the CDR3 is TGCGCCAGCAGGACGAATTGGGACAGATCCTACGAGCAGTACTTC. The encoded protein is CASRTNWDRSYEQYF.